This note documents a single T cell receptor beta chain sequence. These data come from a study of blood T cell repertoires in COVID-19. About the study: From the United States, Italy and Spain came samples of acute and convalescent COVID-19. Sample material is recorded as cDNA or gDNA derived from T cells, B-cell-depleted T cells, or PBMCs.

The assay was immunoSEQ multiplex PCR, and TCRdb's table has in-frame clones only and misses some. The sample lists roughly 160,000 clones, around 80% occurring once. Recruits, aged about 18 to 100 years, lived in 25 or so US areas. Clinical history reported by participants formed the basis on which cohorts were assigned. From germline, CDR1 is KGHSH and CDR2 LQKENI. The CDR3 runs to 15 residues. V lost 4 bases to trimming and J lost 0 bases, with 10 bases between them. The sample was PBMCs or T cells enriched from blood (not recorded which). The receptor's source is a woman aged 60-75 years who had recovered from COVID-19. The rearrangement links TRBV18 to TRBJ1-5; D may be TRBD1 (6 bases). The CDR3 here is CASSLHRDSNQPQHF. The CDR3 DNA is TGTGCCAGCTCACTTCACAGGGATAGCAATCAGCCCCAGCATTTT.